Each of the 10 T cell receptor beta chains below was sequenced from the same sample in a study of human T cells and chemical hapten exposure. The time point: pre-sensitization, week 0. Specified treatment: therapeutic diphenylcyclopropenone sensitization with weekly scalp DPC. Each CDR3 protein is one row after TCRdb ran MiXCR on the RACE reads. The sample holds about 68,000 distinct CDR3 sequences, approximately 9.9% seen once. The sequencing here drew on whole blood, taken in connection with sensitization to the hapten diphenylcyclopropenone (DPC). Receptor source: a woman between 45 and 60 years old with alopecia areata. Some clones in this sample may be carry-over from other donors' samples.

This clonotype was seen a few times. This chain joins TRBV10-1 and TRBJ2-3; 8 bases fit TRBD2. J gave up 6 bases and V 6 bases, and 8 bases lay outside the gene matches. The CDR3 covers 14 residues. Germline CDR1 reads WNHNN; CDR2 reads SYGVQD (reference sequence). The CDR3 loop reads CASSAGTSDDTQYF. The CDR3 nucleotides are TGCGCCAGCAGCGCCGGGACTAGTGATGATACGCAGTATTTT.

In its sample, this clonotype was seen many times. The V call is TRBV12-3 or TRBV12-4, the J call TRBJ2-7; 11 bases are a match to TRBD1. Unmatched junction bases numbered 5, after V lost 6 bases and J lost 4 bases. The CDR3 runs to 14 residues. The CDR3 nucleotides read TGTGCCAGCAGCCTCGGGACAGGGGGTTACGAGCAGTACTTC. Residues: CASSLGTGGYEQYF.

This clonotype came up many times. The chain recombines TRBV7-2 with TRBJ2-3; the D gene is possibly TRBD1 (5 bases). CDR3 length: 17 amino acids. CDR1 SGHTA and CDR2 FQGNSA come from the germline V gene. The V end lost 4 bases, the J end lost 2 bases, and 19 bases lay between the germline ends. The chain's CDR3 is CASSSRPQVPITDTQYF. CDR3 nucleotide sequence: TGTGCCAGCAGCTCCCGCCCACAGGTCCCAATCACAGATACGCAGTATTTT.

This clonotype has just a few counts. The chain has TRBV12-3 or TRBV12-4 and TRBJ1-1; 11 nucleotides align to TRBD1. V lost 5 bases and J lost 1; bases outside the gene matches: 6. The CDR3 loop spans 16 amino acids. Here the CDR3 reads CASSAPGTGGNTEAFF. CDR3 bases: TGTGCCAGCAGTGCCCCCGGGACAGGGGGGAACACTGAAGCTTTCTTT.

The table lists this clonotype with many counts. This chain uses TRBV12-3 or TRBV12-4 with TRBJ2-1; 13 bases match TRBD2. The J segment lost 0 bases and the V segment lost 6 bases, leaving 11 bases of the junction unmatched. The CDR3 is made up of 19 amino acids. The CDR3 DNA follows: TGTGCCAGCAGGGCCCCTCCGGGACTAGCGGGACTCTCCTACAATGAGCAGTTCTTC. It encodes CASRAPPGLAGLSYNEQFF.

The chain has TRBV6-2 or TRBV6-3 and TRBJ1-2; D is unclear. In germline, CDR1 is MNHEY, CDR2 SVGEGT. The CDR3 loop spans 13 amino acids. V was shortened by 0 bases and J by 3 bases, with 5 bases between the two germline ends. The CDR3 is CASSYSWDYGYTF. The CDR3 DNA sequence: TGTGCCAGCAGTTACTCATGGGACTATGGCTACACCTTC.

This CDR3 is CASSEGQGWPEAFF. The CDR3 coding sequence is TGTGCCAGCAGCGAGGGACAGGGATGGCCTGAAGCTTTCTTT. The V gene is TRBV9, the J gene TRBJ1-1, with TRBD1 matching 9 bases. This CDR3 is built from 14 residues. Germline V gene sequence: CDR1 SGDLS, CDR2 YYNGEE. V lost 3 bases, J lost 6 bases, and 6 bases stayed unmatched. Complete variable domain (other parts from reference TRBV9 and TRBJ1-1): DSGVTQTPKHLITATGQRVTLRCSPRSGDLSVYWYQQSLDQGLQFLIQYYNGEERAKGNILERFSAQQFPDLHSELNLSSLELGDSALYFCASSEGQGWPEAFFGQGTRLTVV.

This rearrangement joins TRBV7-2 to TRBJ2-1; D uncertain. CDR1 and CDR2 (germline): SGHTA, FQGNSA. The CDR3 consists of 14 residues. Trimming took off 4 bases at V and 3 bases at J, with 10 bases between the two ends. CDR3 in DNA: TGTGCCAGCAGCTCACTTCTACGCTACAATGAGCAGTTCTTC. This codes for CASSSLLRYNEQFF. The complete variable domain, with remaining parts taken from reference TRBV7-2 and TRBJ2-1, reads GAGVSQSPSNKVTEKGKDVELRCDPISGHTALYWYRQSLGQGLEFLIYFQGNSAPDKSGLPSDRFSAERTGGSVSTLTIQRTQQEDSAVYLCASSSLLRYNEQFFGPGTRLTVL.

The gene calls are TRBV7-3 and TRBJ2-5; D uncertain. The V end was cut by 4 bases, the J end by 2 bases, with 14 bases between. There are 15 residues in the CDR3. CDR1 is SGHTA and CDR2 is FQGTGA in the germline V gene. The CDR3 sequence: CASSSRVGNQETQYF. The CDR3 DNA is TGTGCCAGCAGCTCCCGCGTGGGGAATCAAGAGACCCAGTACTTC.

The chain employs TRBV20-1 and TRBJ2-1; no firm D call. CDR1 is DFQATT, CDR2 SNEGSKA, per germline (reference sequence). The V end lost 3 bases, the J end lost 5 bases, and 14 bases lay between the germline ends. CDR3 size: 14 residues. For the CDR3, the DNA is TGCAGTGCTAGTATGCCAGGAGTCGACAATGAGCAGTTCTTC. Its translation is CSASMPGVDNEQFF.